This passage covers 29 T cell receptor beta chains from one sample sequenced in a study of Ad26.COV2.S vaccination and SARS-CoV-2 variants. As for treatment: around 19 received Ad26.COV2.S at low or high dose, single or two shots; roughly five received placebo; per-sample allocation not given. The study sampled participants on day 63 after the first vaccine or placebo injection. Sequencing was performed with immunoSEQ multiplex PCR; in TCRdb, only in-frame clones are kept and a portion is missing. The data show 350,000 to 450,000 clones, about 85% seen once. Material: peripheral blood, obtained in a trial of Ad26.COV2.S vaccine versus placebo. Every receptor here comes from a person between 18 and 65 years old who received the Ad26.COV2.S COVID-19 vaccine or a placebo.

The chain has TRBV25-1 and TRBJ2-7; perhaps TRBD1 as D (5 bases). V was clipped by 7 bases and J by 9 bases, with 16 bases between them. Germline loops: CDR1 MGHDK, CDR2 SYGVNS. The CDR3 runs 12 residues. The CDR3 DNA sequence: TGTGCCAGCACCACCTCGTGGGGCGGGCAGTACTTC. This codes for CASTTSWGGQYF.

The chain employs TRBV19 and TRBJ2-1; TRBD2 aligns across 9 bases. CDR3 length equals 16 residues. Trimming removed 5 bases from V and 8 bases from J; junction bases left unmatched: 13. Germline-derived CDR1 and CDR2 are LNHDA and SQIVND (reference sequence). DNA for the CDR3: TGTGCCAGTAGTGGCTCCGGGACTAGCTACTTCGATGAGCAGTTCTTC. Its translation is CASSGSGTSYFDEQFF.

The chain links TRBV28 to TRBJ2-5; D call uncertain. V shed 2 bases and J shed 7 bases, with 8 bases lying between them. The germline V gene encodes CDR1 MDHEN and CDR2 SYDVKM. This CDR3 is built from 12 residues. The DNA of the CDR3 is TGTGCCAGCAGTTTAAGGGCTGCGACCCAGTACTTC. It codes for CASSLRAATQYF.

The V call is TRBV27, the J call TRBJ1-1; D unclear. Germline V gives CDR1 MNHEY, CDR2 SMNVEV (reference sequence). There are 13 residues in the CDR3. Trimming removed 7 bases from V and 2 bases from J, with 11 bases in between. This CDR3 reads CASKGIVNTEAFF. The CDR3 region has the DNA TGTGCCAGCAAAGGGATAGTAAACACTGAAGCTTTCTTT.

V and J are TRBV14 and TRBJ1-2; D remains ambiguous. V was trimmed by 4 bases and J by 3 bases, leaving 9 bases between them. The CDR3 is 13 amino acids. Germline CDR1 SGHDN, CDR2 FVKESK. The DNA of the CDR3 is TGTGCCAGCAGCCCGGAAGAGGACTATGGCTACACCTTC. Translating it yields CASSPEEDYGYTF.

V gene TRBV6-6 combines with J gene TRBJ1-6; TRBD1 is a possible D gene (5 bases). Germline V CDR1 and CDR2: MNHNY, SVGAGI (reference sequence). V gave up 8 bases and J gave up 0 bases, with 11 bases separating them. This CDR3 contains 15 residues. CDR3 in amino acids: CASRGGISYNSPLHF. The DNA for the CDR3 is TGTGCCAGCCGGGGGGGGATCTCCTATAATTCACCCCTCCACTTT.

The V and J genes are TRBV19 and TRBJ1-1; weak D call: TRBD1 (5 bases). V lost 5 bases, J lost 1 base, and 11 bases lay in between. Germline V gene data show CDR1 as LNHDA and CDR2 as SQIVND (reference sequence). The length of the CDR3 is 14 residues. CDR3 sequence reads: CASSWGEGNTEAFF. As DNA, the CDR3 is TGTGCCAGTAGTTGGGGGGAGGGGAACACTGAAGCTTTCTTT.

This chain's CDR3 is CSVRPGQGAEGNTIYF. The CDR3 DNA is TGCAGCGTCCGACCGGGACAGGGGGCAGAAGGAAACACCATATATTTT. This chain links TRBV29-1 with TRBJ1-3; TRBD1 matches 12 bases. V shed 6 bases, J shed 4 bases, and the junction held 10 bases outside the gene matches. This CDR3 has 16 amino acids. CDR1 is SQVTM and CDR2 is ANQGSEA in the germline V gene.

For this clone: The DNA is omitted, as the CDR3 cannot be located on it reliably, and the CDR3 follows TCRdb's listing. This chain joins TRBV6-1 and TRBJ1-1. The CDR3 has 12 amino acids, counting both end residues. CDR1 is MNHNS and CDR2 is SASEGT in the germline V gene. CDR3: CASSDWGSGSFF.

The J gene is TRBJ2-2, the V gene TRBV7-9, with 8 bases aligning to TRBD1. The length of the CDR3 is 17 residues. The V and J ends lost 5 bases and 1 base, in that order; junction bases with no gene match: 9. Germline assignment: CDR1 SEHNR and CDR2 FQNEAQ (reference sequence). The chain's CDR3 is CASSLSTGQENTGELFF. The CDR3 nucleotides read TGTGCCAGCAGCCTAAGTACGGGACAGGAGAACACCGGGGAGCTGTTTTTT.

The gene calls are TRBV6-6 and TRBJ1-6; no clear D gene. The CDR3 spans 15 residues. The germline CDR1 and CDR2 sequences are MNHNY and SVGAGI (reference sequence). The V gene lost 9 bases and the J gene lost 4 bases, with 16 bases spanning the gap. CDR3 nucleotide sequence: TGTGCCAGTGCACCGTCTGGGCAGTATAATTCACCCCTCCACTTT. It translates to CASAPSGQYNSPLHF.

The CDR3 reads CASMGEGAALDNEQFF. As DNA, the CDR3 is TGCGCCAGCATGGGGGAGGGGGCCGCCCTCGACAATGAGCAGTTCTTC. This sequence joins TRBV10-2 and TRBJ2-1; D could derive from TRBD1 or TRBD2 (7 bases each). Per the germline V gene, CDR1 is WSHSY and CDR2 is SAAADI. The CDR3 runs 16 residues. The V end lost 7 bases, the J end lost 5 bases, and 21 bases lay between the germline ends.

V and J are TRBV5-1 and TRBJ1-1, with a weak D call TRBD1 (6 bases). V was pared by 5 bases and J by 1 base, with 18 bases between. This CDR3 is 16 amino acids long. Germline V gene sequence: CDR1 SGHRS, CDR2 YFSETQ. CDR3 amino acids: CASSWGARATNTEAFF. The CDR3 DNA follows: TGCGCCAGCAGTTGGGGGGCCAGAGCTACGAACACTGAAGCTTTCTTT.

This rearrangement joins TRBV7-9 to TRBJ2-7; D gene ambiguous. Per the germline V gene, CDR1 is SEHNR and CDR2 is FQNEAQ (reference sequence). The CDR3 is made up of 13 amino acids. Trimming removed 5 bases at V and 7 bases at J, with 15 bases between. The CDR3 nucleotides read TGTGCCAGCAGCAAGTCGACCTCCCGGGAGCAGTACTTC. This gives the protein CASSKSTSREQYF. Based on the CDR3 plus reference TRBV7-9 and TRBJ2-7, the full variable domain is DTGVSQNPRHKITKRGQNVTFRCDPISEHNRLYWYRQTLGQGPEFLTYFQNEAQLEKSRLLSDRFSAERPKGSFSTLEIQRTEQGDSAMYLCASSKSTSREQYFGPGTRLTVT.

This clone occurred a few times. This chain links TRBV30 with TRBJ1-6; D gene ambiguous. This CDR3 region has 9 residues. Germline V CDR1 and CDR2: GTSNPN, SVGIG (reference sequence). The chain's CDR3 is CAASSPLHF. The CDR3 DNA is TGTGCGGCCAGCTCACCCCTCCACTTT.

This clone was counted between two and nine times. The rearrangement joins TRBV7-2 to TRBJ1-2; D gene unclear. Looked up from germline, CDR1 is SGHTA and CDR2 is FQGNSA. With 3 bases removed from V and 4 bases from J, the gap between germline ends came to 12 bases. The CDR3 is 14 residues long. In nucleotides, the CDR3 is TGTGCCAGCAGCTTCTCCCCGGGATCCTATGGCTACACCTTC. Protein product: CASSFSPGSYGYTF. The variable domain in full, completed from reference TRBV7-2 and TRBJ1-2, reads GAGVSQSPSNKVTEKGKDVELRCDPISGHTALYWYRQSLGQGLEFLIYFQGNSAPDKSGLPSDRFSAERTGGSVSTLTIQRTQQEDSAVYLCASSFSPGSYGYTFGSGTRLTVV.

This rearrangement joins TRBV19 to TRBJ1-5; the match to TRBD1 covers 9 bases. Germline loops: CDR1 LNHDA, CDR2 SQIVND (reference sequence). The junction had 11 bases not matched to a gene; V was cut back by 7 bases and J by 7 bases. This CDR3 is 15 amino acids long. CDR3 sequence reads: CASKDYRGLGQPQHF. Here the CDR3 DNA reads TGTGCCAGTAAAGATTACAGGGGGCTAGGACAGCCCCAGCATTTT.

This chain links TRBV27 with TRBJ1-2, with a tentative D call TRBD1 (5 bases). The germline V gene has CDR1 MNHEY and CDR2 SMNVEV (reference sequence). V lost 10 bases and J lost 3, with 18 bases in between. This CDR3 spans 14 amino acids. CDR3 in amino acids: CATRAQTGDYGYTF. The CDR3 nucleotides read TGTGCCACCCGGGCCCAGACGGGGGACTATGGCTACACCTTC.

The genes are TRBV5-4 and TRBJ1-1, with D possibly matching TRBD1 (5 bases). The CDR3 extends over 15 amino acids. Germline assignment: CDR1 SGHNT and CDR2 YYREEE (reference sequence). The V end lost 4 bases, the J end lost 5 bases, and 18 bases lay between the germline ends. In DNA form, the CDR3 reads TGTGCCAGCAGCGGAGCCGGGACCCTGAGGACTGAAGCTTTCTTT. As protein: CASSGAGTLRTEAFF.

CDR3 in DNA: TGTGCCAGCAGCCTCGGGAGGGATCAGCCCCAGCATTTT. It yields the protein CASSLGRDQPQHF. This chain connects TRBV7-9 to TRBJ1-5; D is ambiguous. V dropped 5 bases and J dropped 5 bases, with 10 bases sitting between them. The CDR3 loop spans 13 amino acids. Germline CDR1 is SEHNR and CDR2 is FQNEAQ (reference sequence).

The rearrangement uses TRBV12-3 or TRBV12-4 and TRBJ2-2; D remains unclear. The CDR3 is 13 residues long. V was cut by 6 bases and J by 6 bases, with 11 bases left in between. The chain's CDR3 is CASSPGFAGELFF. The DNA for the CDR3 is TGTGCCAGCAGCCCTGGATTCGCCGGGGAGCTGTTTTTT.

Remarks on this clone: Its ends do not fully match the called genes, so a read error is possible. The chain is built from TRBV27 and TRBJ2-6; 9 positions agree with TRBD1. In germline, CDR1 is MNHEY, CDR2 SMNVEV (reference sequence). The CDR3 covers 17 residues. The CDR3 protein is CASSRGTGRSGANVLTF. The DNA for the CDR3 is TGTGCCAGCAGTCGGGGGACAGGGAGATCTGGAGCCAACGTCCTGACTTTC.

The rearrangement links TRBV7-2 to TRBJ2-1; no firm D call. CDR1 is SGHTA, CDR2 FQGNSA, per germline. This CDR3 spans 13 amino acids. Trimming stripped 4 bases from V and 7 bases from J, with 11 bases between. The CDR3 DNA is TGTGCCAGCAGCTCAACTCCTCCAAATGAGCAGTTCTTC. Amino acids: CASSSTPPNEQFF.

This chain links TRBV7-9 with TRBJ2-5, with 7 bases fitting TRBD2. Germline-derived CDR1 and CDR2 are SEHNR and FQNEAQ (reference sequence). J gave up 2 bases and V 1 base, and 7 bases lay outside the gene matches. This CDR3 spans 16 amino acids. The CDR3 DNA reads TGTGCCAGCAGCTTAGTAGGCGGGGGACCACAAGAGACCCAGTACTTC. Translating gives CASSLVGGGPQETQYF.

The J gene is TRBJ2-1, the V gene TRBV5-1; 14 positions agree with TRBD2. The junction had 12 bases not matched to a gene; V was cut back by 4 bases and J by 3 bases. This CDR3 comprises 19 residues. Germline V gene sequence: CDR1 SGHRS, CDR2 YFSETQ. The DNA for the CDR3 is TGCGCCAGCAGCCTCGGGACTAGCGGGAGACGGAATTACTACAATGAGCAGTTCTTC. Amino acids: CASSLGTSGRRNYYNEQFF.

The V gene is TRBV29-1, the J gene TRBJ2-3; possible D gene TRBD1, 6 bases. Per the germline V gene, CDR1 is SQVTM and CDR2 is ANQGSEA. V shed 6 bases and J shed 6 bases, with 16 bases lying between them. The CDR3 length is 13 residues. CDR3 region: CSVAGVVMDTQYF. As DNA, the CDR3 is TGCAGCGTGGCAGGGGTGGTTATGGATACGCAGTATTTT.

J is TRBJ1-5 and V is TRBV3-1 (or the pseudogene TRBV3-2); no definite D call. Deletions cut 0 bases from V and 5 bases from J, with 5 bases between. Germline CDR1 LGHDT, CDR2 YNNKEL (reference sequence). CDR3 length: 13 residues. DNA of the CDR3: TGTGCCAGCAGCCAAGATATGGATCAGCCCCAGCATTTT. Its translation is CASSQDMDQPQHF.

This rearrangement joins TRBV4-3 to TRBJ1-1; 7 nucleotides agree with TRBD1. CDR3 length equals 15 residues. The V and J ends lost 1 base and 5 bases, in that order; junction bases with no gene match: 7. Germline lookup yields CDR1 LGHNA and CDR2 YSLEER. The CDR3: CASSQVRGGWTEAFF. The DNA for the CDR3 is TGCGCCAGCAGCCAAGTTAGAGGGGGCTGGACTGAAGCTTTCTTT.

The J gene is TRBJ2-5, the V gene TRBV5-1; 8 bases map to TRBD1. The CDR3 has 14 amino acids. V was pared by 3 bases and J by 7 bases, with 8 bases of the junction left unmatched. Germline V gene lookup returns CDR1 SGHRS and CDR2 YFSETQ. The chain's CDR3 is CASSWDRYPRTQYF. CDR3 in DNA: TGCGCCAGCAGCTGGGACAGGTACCCGAGGACCCAGTACTTC.